This T cell receptor (beta chain) was obtained from a study of blood T cell repertoires in COVID-19. Study as a whole: The cDNA or gDNA used as material had been derived from T cells, B-cell-depleted T cells, or PBMCs.

This clone occurred a few times. As processed by the authors: From reference gene primer amplification, estimates of nucleated cell counts were derived. Sequencing used immunoSEQ multiplex PCR; TCRdb keeps in-frame clones, though not all of them. The V and J calls and clone size were taken over from that table, and D and trimming were inferred from the DNA. The repertoire holds fewer than 200,000 clones, with approximately 88% as singletons. The V end lost 0 bases, the J end lost 8 bases, and 15 bases lay between the germline ends. Germline V lookup: CDR1 SGHRS, CDR2 YFSETQ. The CDR3 extends over 16 amino acids.

Sequencing was carried out using PBMCs or T cells enriched from blood (not recorded which). V is TRBV5-1 and J is TRBJ1-6; TRBD1 might be the D (5 bases). This receptor was identified in a woman aged 18-29 years who had recovered from COVID-19. DNA of the CDR3: TGCGCCAGCAGCTTGGAAGGGGTGGTATCGGATTCACCCCTCCACTTT. It translates to CASSLEGVVSDSPLHF.